This T cell receptor beta chain was profiled in a study of T cell changes during pregnancy in multiple sclerosis (dated by TCRdb to the late 2010s). For context, the study as a whole: The study looked at changes in the T cell repertoire across pregnancy in women with multiple sclerosis.

The CDR3 has 16 amino acids, counting the end cysteine and phenylalanine. Solely the CDR3 DNA is kept, with 48 bases framed from the first base. For CDR1 and CDR2, the germline V gene lists SGHDN and FVKESK. V is cut by 0 bases and J by 9 bases, and the space between the germline ends is 15 bases. Notes on this clone: The target of this receptor is not known. No much larger clone is present one base from it, and per-base qualities are unavailable.

Preparation of the library involved the immunoSEQ multiplex PCR assay. TCRdb provides this immuneACCESS table in a form limited to in-frame rearrangements. Some clones are lacking; in checked studies, under half of them reflect an unresolved V gene, and why the rest are absent is not known. This sample comprises tens of thousands of clones, approximately 90% of them detected only once. In total, the top ten clones hold 0.8% to 0.9% of the sample. This sequence was found in a female donor in good health, enrolled as a control in a pregnancy study. The sample consisted of peripheral blood, taken in the first trimester of pregnancy. The chain employs TRBV14 and TRBJ1-6; the D gene is possibly TRBD1, with 6 bases matching. The CDR3 region: CASSQDLGTGLSPLHF. The base sequence is TGTGCCAGCAGCCAAGATTTGGGAACAGGGCTTTCACCCCTCCACTTT. This CDR3, with the reference TRBV14 and TRBJ1-6 proteins standing in past its ends, gives the full variable domain EAGVTQFPSHSVIEKGQTVTLRCDPISGHDNLYWYRRVMGKEIKFLLHFVKESKQDESGMPNNRFLAERTGGTYSTLKVQPAELEDSGVYFCASSQDLGTGLSPLHFGNGTRLTVT.